This T cell receptor beta chain derives from a study of patients and donors after allogeneic stem cell transplantation. A single record per CDR3 protein comes from TCRdb applying MiXCR to the RT-PCR reads. The table lists more than 75,000 distinct CDR3 sequences, roughly 4.9% of them singletons, with about 3% in the top ten. The CDR3 consists of 16 residues. From germline, CDR1 is MNHEY and CDR2 SVGAGI. The V end lost 4 bases, the J end lost 1 base, and 16 bases lay between the germline ends. The sample holds many counts of this clonotype. The sample taken for sequencing was blood, either unsorted or a sorted T cell fraction (not recorded which). The clonotype comes from a human donor who was either an allogeneic HSCT recipient or a stem cell or donor lymphocyte infusion donor (not recorded which). It is not recorded whose cells these are; they may come from a transplant donor. V is TRBV6-5 and J is TRBJ1-1; D perhaps matches TRBD1 (5 bases). DNA for the CDR3: TGTGCCAGCAGTTCCGGGACCCTTAGCGCGAACACTGAAGCTTTCTTT. The encoded protein is CASSSGTLSANTEAFF.